One sample yielded the 18 T cell receptor beta chains listed below, sequenced in a study of regulatory T cells in long-lasting Graves disease. The time point was: newly diagnosed GD, antithyroid drugs for less than 3 months. The TCR library was made from RNA extracted from PBMCs. The TCR beta library used iRepertoire HTBI primers with Arm-PCR amplification of CDR3. TCRdb re-derived calls from the multiplex PCR reads in MiXCR, one entry per CDR3 protein. The table shows over 350,000 distinct CDR3 sequences, with 13% to 15% occurring only once. The same data also went into a second study, on T cells in Graves' hyperthyroidism and ophthalmopathy.

Sequencing was performed on peripheral blood mononuclear cells (PBMCs), taken at new diagnosis, from a patient treated with antithyroid drugs. Receptor source: a woman in her 50s with Graves disease.

This clonotype appeared many times. The chain carries TRBV28 and TRBJ2-1; unclear D gene. Trimming removed 6 bases at V and 6 bases at J, with 15 bases between. The CDR3 loop spans 14 amino acids. CDR1 and CDR2 (germline): MDHEN, SYDVKM. CDR3 residues: CASRNTDPSNEQFF. The CDR3 coding sequence is TGTGCCAGCAGGAACACTGACCCGTCCAATGAGCAGTTCTTC.

This clonotype was counted between two and nine times. The chain couples TRBV2 to TRBJ2-6; TRBD2 aligns across 9 bases. Germline V gene data show CDR1 as SNHLY and CDR2 as FYNNEI. The trim removed 5 bases at V and 4 bases at J, leaving 9 bases unmatched. This CDR3 has 17 residues. The CDR3 coding sequence is TGTGCCAGCAGTCCCGGGACTAGCTTCCTGGGGGCCAACGTCCTGACTTTC. Amino acid sequence: CASSPGTSFLGANVLTF.

This clonotype appeared many times. V gene TRBV10-3 combines with J gene TRBJ1-4, with 7 bases matching TRBD1. The germline gives CDR1 ENHRY, CDR2 SYGVKD. There are 15 residues in the CDR3. V gave up 6 bases and J gave up 4 bases; unmatched junction bases: 8. The CDR3 sequence: CAISPGDSFNEKLFF. CDR3 DNA sequence: TGTGCCATCAGCCCGGGGGACAGCTTTAATGAAAAACTGTTTTTT.

This clonotype was seen at least ten times. J is TRBJ1-2 and V is TRBV20-1, with TRBD1 identical over 8 bases. This CDR3 comprises 13 residues. CDR1 and CDR2 from the germline V gene are DFQATT and SNEGSKA (reference sequence). V was pared by 4 bases and J by 4 bases, with 5 bases of the junction left unmatched. For the CDR3, the DNA is TGCAGTGCTACCGACAGGGGTTCCTATGGCTACACCTTC. Protein: CSATDRGSYGYTF.

This clonotype was counted at least ten times. The gene calls are TRBV18 and TRBJ2-3; D remains unclear. Germline V CDR1 and CDR2: KGHSH, LQKENI. The CDR3 is 13 residues long. V was trimmed by 1 base and J by 1 base, leaving 3 bases between them. CDR3 in amino acids: CASSPRGTDTQYF. The CDR3 DNA reads TGTGCCAGCTCACCACGGGGCACAGATACGCAGTATTTT.

This chain joins TRBV5-5 and TRBJ2-2; D gene ambiguous. The germline CDR1 and CDR2 sequences are SGHKS and YYEKEE (reference sequence). The V end lost 0 bases, the J end lost 3 bases, and 15 bases lay between the germline ends. The CDR3 loop spans 17 amino acids. This chain's CDR3 is CASSLGPVGTYTGELFF. For the CDR3, the DNA is TGTGCCAGCAGCTTGGGGCCTGTGGGCACCTACACCGGGGAGCTGTTTTTT.

This clonotype was seen repeatedly, ten times or more. The chain joins TRBV5-6 to TRBJ2-1; 8 bases match TRBD2. The CDR3 is made up of 15 amino acids. The V gene's germline CDR1 is SGHDT and CDR2 YYEEEE. Trimming cost V 4 bases and J 6 bases; bases outside gene matches: 9. The CDR3 nucleotides read TGTGCCAGCAGCCGACTCGGACTAGCCCCCAATGAGCAGTTCTTC. It codes for CASSRLGLAPNEQFF.

This clonotype has only a few counts. The chain combines TRBV11-3 with TRBJ2-1; TRBD1 or TRBD2 may be the D gene (6 bases each). V gave up 2 bases and J gave up 8 bases, with 13 bases separating them. Germline V gives CDR1 SGHNT, CDR2 YENEEA. The CDR3 extends over 14 amino acids. CDR3 residues: CASSLRGPSDEQFF. The CDR3 DNA sequence: TGTGCCAGCAGCTTACGGGGGCCCTCAGATGAGCAGTTCTTC. Using reference TRBV11-3 and TRBJ2-1 for the parts outside the CDR3, the full variable domain is EAGVVQSPRYKIIEKKQPVAFWCNPISGHNTLYWYLQNLGQGPELLIRYENEEAVDDSQLPKDRFSAERLKGVDSTLKIQPAELGDSAVYLCASSLRGPSDEQFFGPGTRLTVL.

This clonotype was seen many times. The V gene is TRBV28, the J gene TRBJ1-1; 8 positions match TRBD1. V gave up 2 bases and J gave up 4 bases; unmatched junction bases: 6. The CDR3 is 15 amino acids. Germline-derived CDR1 and CDR2 are MDHEN and SYDVKM. For the CDR3, the DNA is TGTGCCAGCAGTTTACCGGACAGGGCTGGCACTGAAGCTTTCTTT. It encodes CASSLPDRAGTEAFF.

In its sample, this clonotype was seen a few times. This rearrangement joins TRBV5-5 to TRBJ2-1, with D perhaps matching TRBD2 (6 bases). This CDR3 contains 15 residues. The germline V gene has CDR1 SGHKS and CDR2 YYEKEE (reference sequence). V was pared by 0 bases and J by 4 bases, with 11 bases between. CDR3 DNA sequence: TGTGCCAGCAGCTTGGAGCCCGGGGGTTACAATGAGCAGTTCTTC. Encoded protein: CASSLEPGGYNEQFF.

This clonotype turned up a few times. The genes are TRBV6-2 or TRBV6-3 and TRBJ2-3, with 8 nucleotides matching TRBD2. CDR3 length: 16 residues. The V gene's germline CDR1 is MNHEY and CDR2 SVGEGT. The junction had 14 bases not matched to a gene; V was cut back by 2 bases and J by 10 bases. In nucleotides, the CDR3 is TGTGCCAGCAGTTACGAGCGGGAGAGGGTGACAGAGGCGCAGTATTTT. Translating gives CASSYERERVTEAQYF.

J is TRBJ2-7 and V is TRBV19; 7 bases are shared with TRBD2. CDR3 length equals 15 residues. V lost 1 base, J lost 0 bases, and 3 bases stayed unmatched. Germline CDR1 is LNHDA and CDR2 is SQIVND (reference sequence). The CDR3 loop is CASSIVLADSYEQYF. Here the CDR3 DNA reads TGTGCCAGTAGTATAGTTCTAGCGGACTCCTACGAGCAGTACTTC.

The J gene is TRBJ2-3, the V gene TRBV29-1; TRBD1 agrees at 7 bases. The germline V gene has CDR1 SQVTM and CDR2 ANQGSEA. Trimming removed 2 bases from V and 2 bases from J; junction bases left unmatched: 10. The CDR3 length is 16 residues. The CDR3 nucleotides are TGCAGCGTTGAAACCCCGACAGGGCCGCTCACAGATACGCAGTATTTT. It specifies CSVETPTGPLTDTQYF.

There are many counts of this clonotype. The chain links TRBV7-2 to TRBJ1-1; a possible D gene is TRBD1 (6 bases). This CDR3 comprises 15 residues. With 5 bases removed from V and 0 bases from J, the gap between germline ends came to 13 bases. Germline V gene data show CDR1 as SGHTA and CDR2 as FQGNSA. CDR3 region: CASSPVTGLNTEAFF. The CDR3 DNA is TGTGCCAGCAGCCCCGTTACAGGGCTGAACACTGAAGCTTTCTTT.

This chain joins TRBV12-3 or TRBV12-4 and TRBJ2-5, with 8 nucleotides matching TRBD2. The junction had 11 bases not matched to a gene; V was cut back by 6 bases and J by 5 bases. The CDR3 spans 15 residues. The CDR3 sequence: CASSSGGAYRETQYF. The CDR3 DNA reads as TGTGCCAGCAGCTCGGGGGGGGCGTACCGGGAGACCCAGTACTTC.

Worth noting for this clonotype: This may arise from a read error, as a much more abundant clone is one base away. The V call is TRBV12-5, the J call TRBJ2-2; 13 bases align to TRBD2. Germline-derived CDR1 and CDR2 are LGHNT and FRNRAP. V lost 0 bases, J lost 4 bases, and 5 bases stayed unmatched. The CDR3 is made up of 18 amino acids. CDR3 in DNA: TGTGCTAGTGGTTTGGTACTAGCGGGAGGGCCTAGCACCGGGGAGCTGTTTTTT. It yields the protein CASGLVLAGGPSTGELFF.

This chain links TRBV28 with TRBJ2-1, with 14 bases lining up with TRBD2. This CDR3 is built from 16 residues. V gave up 4 bases and J gave up 9 bases; unmatched junction bases: 8. CDR1 is MDHEN, CDR2 SYDVKM, per germline. CDR3 sequence reads: CASSSPTSGRGLEQFF. The CDR3 DNA reads as TGTGCCAGCAGTTCCCCGACTAGCGGGAGGGGACTTGAGCAGTTCTTC.

The CDR3 bases are TGTGCCACCTCCCCTACTCTTTGGGAGGGCCGAAATGAGCAGTTCTTC. Its translation is CATSPTLWEGRNEQFF. This sequence joins TRBV25-1 and TRBJ2-1, with 7 bases lining up with TRBD2. Germline loops: CDR1 MGHDK, CDR2 SYGVNS. V shed 10 bases and J 7 bases; nucleotides not matched to a gene: 19. This CDR3 has 16 amino acids.